These 29 T cell receptor beta chains were all obtained from the same sample, sequenced in a study of blood T cell repertoires in COVID-19. TCRdb's table, derived via immunoSEQ multiplex PCR, lists solely in-frame clones and lacks some. The table shows about 300,000 clones, with roughly 83% occurring only once. Sequencing was performed on peripheral blood. The receptors shown here come from a human donor with COVID-19, enrolled during active disease. The donor label of this sample is uncertain.

This chain joins TRBV10-3 and TRBJ1-1; D unclear. The germline gives CDR1 ENHRY, CDR2 SYGVKD. V lost 3 bases, J lost 1 base, and 18 bases lay in between. CDR3 length equals 17 residues. CDR3 in DNA: TGTGCCATCAGTGATCCAACAATGAACGGGAGGAACACTGAAGCTTTCTTT. Protein product: CAISDPTMNGRNTEAFF.

V and J are TRBV23-1 and TRBJ2-2; 7 nucleotides line up with TRBD2. TRBV23-1 carries the ORF label, with uncertain function. The CDR3 length is 15 residues. J was trimmed by 3 bases and V by 8 bases; bases with no gene match: 9. The CDR3 region is CASETGLLDTGELFF. As DNA, the CDR3 is TGCGCCAGCGAGACGGGACTATTGGACACCGGGGAGCTGTTTTTT.

The chain links TRBV10-1 to TRBJ2-7, with TRBD2 matching over 7 bases. With 0 bases clipped from V and 2 bases from J, the junction kept 7 bases outside the gene matches. From germline, CDR1 is WNHNN and CDR2 SYGVQD (reference sequence). The CDR3 has 16 residues. Here the CDR3 reads CASSESRGSGPYEQYF. The CDR3 DNA sequence: TGCGCCAGCAGTGAGTCCCGTGGTAGCGGGCCCTACGAGCAGTACTTC.

The V and J genes are TRBV5-5 and TRBJ1-1; tentative D call: TRBD1 (5 bases). The CDR3 totals 15 residues. V was clipped by 6 bases and J by 5 bases, with 20 bases between them. Germline V CDR1 and CDR2: SGHKS, YYEKEE (reference sequence). CDR3 loop: CASILAGRVSTEAFF. CDR3 coding DNA: TGTGCCAGCATCCTGGCAGGCAGGGTGTCAACTGAAGCTTTCTTT.

The V call is TRBV18, the J call TRBJ1-2; TRBD1 matches 10 bases. Germline-derived CDR1 and CDR2 are KGHSH and LQKENI. The V gene end was trimmed by 5 bases and the J gene end by 4 bases; junction bases not matched to a gene: 4. This CDR3 has 14 residues. The DNA for the CDR3 is TGTGCCAGCTCAGACAGGGGGCGCGGCTATGGCTACACCTTC. This translates into CASSDRGRGYGYTF.

This clone was seen once. This chain uses TRBV19 with TRBJ1-5, with 8 bases aligning to TRBD1. CDR1 LNHDA and CDR2 SQIVND come from the germline V gene (reference sequence). Trimming removed 10 bases from V and 5 bases from J; junction bases left unmatched: 16. The CDR3 spans 16 residues. The CDR3 loop reads CAIKTGEEYVDQPQHF. CDR3 in DNA: TGTGCCATTAAGACAGGGGAGGAGTATGTGGATCAGCCCCAGCATTTT.

The chain uses TRBV27 and TRBJ1-1, with D maybe TRBD1 (5 bases). V lost 10 bases, J lost 1 base, and 25 bases lay in between. Germline CDR1 reads MNHEY; CDR2 reads SMNVEV (reference sequence). This CDR3 has 17 residues. For the CDR3, the DNA is TGTGCCACCCTTGCTGGGAACTATCAGGGAAGGAACACTGAAGCTTTCTTT. Its translation: CATLAGNYQGRNTEAFF.

The rearrangement links TRBV7-8 to TRBJ1-1, with D unresolved. CDR1 is SGHVS, CDR2 FQNEAQ, per germline. The CDR3 totals 15 residues. V lost 5 bases to trimming and J lost 8 bases, with 21 bases between them. The DNA of the CDR3 is TGTGCCAGCAGCGAGAGGGAAGGGCCGGGCATAGAAGCTTTCTTT. It is translated as CASSEREGPGIEAFF.

This chain uses TRBV5-1 with TRBJ1-3; D is ambiguous. This CDR3 is built from 15 residues. Germline-derived CDR1 and CDR2 are SGHRS and YFSETQ. V was clipped by 2 bases and J by 0 bases, with 9 bases between them. The CDR3 reads CASSFGDSSGNTIYF. The CDR3 region has the DNA TGCGCCAGCAGCTTCGGGGATTCCTCTGGAAACACCATATATTTT.

The J gene is TRBJ2-7, the V gene TRBV7-2; no definite D call. CDR1 and CDR2 (germline): SGHTA, FQGNSA. Trimming stripped 3 bases from V and 7 bases from J, with 16 bases between. The CDR3 covers 14 residues. CDR3: CASSFLISSREQYF. The CDR3 DNA sequence: TGTGCCAGCAGCTTTCTCATAAGTAGTCGGGAGCAGTACTTC. Based on the CDR3 plus reference TRBV7-2 and TRBJ2-7, the full variable domain is GAGVSQSPSNKVTEKGKDVELRCDPISGHTALYWYRQSLGQGLEFLIYFQGNSAPDKSGLPSDRFSAERTGGSVSTLTIQRTQQEDSAVYLCASSFLISSREQYFGPGTRLTVT.

The V call is TRBV5-1, the J call TRBJ1-6, with TRBD1 identical over 7 bases. V dropped 3 bases and J dropped 6; count of bases not matched to a gene: 9. The CDR3 is made up of 16 amino acids. Germline V lookup: CDR1 SGHRS, CDR2 YFSETQ. The CDR3 region has the DNA TGCGCCAGCAGCTCCGAACGGACAGGTGCTAATTCACCCCTCCACTTT. Translating it yields CASSSERTGANSPLHF.

The chain joins TRBV5-1 to TRBJ1-2; D remains ambiguous. The CDR3 runs to 15 residues. Germline V gene lookup returns CDR1 SGHRS and CDR2 YFSETQ. Deletions cut 0 bases from V and 7 bases from J, with 16 bases between. The CDR3 region has the DNA TGCGCCAGCAGCTTGGGACAAGGCTCCTTGGGTGGCTACACCTTC. Residues: CASSLGQGSLGGYTF. Full variable domain (outside the CDR3, taken from reference TRBV5-1 and TRBJ1-2): KAGVTQTPRYLIKTRGQQVTLSCSPISGHRSVSWYQQTPGQGLQFLFEYFSETQRNKGNFPGRFSGRQFSNSRSEMNVSTLELGDSALYLCASSLGQGSLGGYTFGSGTRLTVV.

The chain links TRBV14 to TRBJ2-1; a weak D match, TRBD1 (5 bases). This CDR3 region has 13 residues. V was clipped by 4 bases and J by 5 bases, with 9 bases between them. CDR1 is SGHDN and CDR2 is FVKESK in the germline V gene. The CDR3 region is CASSPDMHNEQFF. In nucleotides, the CDR3 is TGTGCCAGCAGCCCGGACATGCACAATGAGCAGTTCTTC.

The sample holds one count of this clone. The rearrangement uses TRBV29-1 and TRBJ1-3, with a possible D match to TRBD1 (5 bases). V was pared by 7 bases and J by 0 bases, with 16 bases between. Germline lookup yields CDR1 SQVTM and CDR2 ANQGSEA. The CDR3 contains 15 residues. In nucleotides, the CDR3 is TGCAGCGCCTGGGGGGACCTACTCTCTGGAAACACCATATATTTT. This translates into CSAWGDLLSGNTIYF.

V usage is TRBV5-1 and J usage is TRBJ1-1; D is unresolved. Per germline, CDR1 SGHRS and CDR2 YFSETQ. V shed 0 bases and J shed 7 bases, with 10 bases lying between them. The CDR3 is made up of 13 amino acids. CDR3 sequence reads: CASSLAPVSEAFF. The CDR3 DNA reads TGCGCCAGCAGCTTGGCGCCAGTCAGTGAAGCTTTCTTT.

The genes are TRBV16 and TRBJ1-2; 7 positions agree with TRBD1. The germline V gene encodes CDR1 KGHSY and CDR2 FQNENV. V lost 0 bases and J lost 8; bases outside the gene matches: 3. CDR3 length: 13 amino acids. CDR3 coding DNA: TGTGCCAGCAGCCAATCGAGGGGGCTAGGCTACACCTTC. Protein sequence: CASSQSRGLGYTF.

The V gene is TRBV5-5, the J gene TRBJ1-1, with a possible D match to TRBD1 (5 bases). This CDR3 spans 15 amino acids. V was clipped by 4 bases and J by 2 bases, with 15 bases between them. Germline CDR1 is SGHKS and CDR2 is YYEKEE (reference sequence). CDR3 in DNA: TGTGCCAGCAGCCCGGTGGGGGGAGGAAACACTGAAGCTTTCTTT. The encoded protein is CASSPVGGGNTEAFF.

V is TRBV2 and J is TRBJ2-5, with unresolved D. This CDR3 comprises 15 residues. V was pared by 9 bases and J by 2 bases, with 19 bases between. Germline V gives CDR1 SNHLY, CDR2 FYNNEI. CDR3 residues: CASLRLINDQETQYF. Here the CDR3 DNA reads TGTGCCAGTTTGCGACTCATCAACGATCAAGAGACCCAGTACTTC.

This rearrangement joins TRBV9 to TRBJ1-3, with unresolved D. CDR1 is SGDLS and CDR2 is YYNGEE in the germline V gene. Trimming shortened V by 0 bases and J by 0 bases, and 13 bases separated the two germline ends. The CDR3 loop spans 17 amino acids. In nucleotides, the CDR3 is TGTGCCAGCAGCGTAGCAGCATCGGCGGTCTCTGGAAACACCATATATTTT. This codes for CASSVAASAVSGNTIYF. The full variable domain, its missing parts supplied by reference TRBV9 and TRBJ1-3, is DSGVTQTPKHLITATGQRVTLRCSPRSGDLSVYWYQQSLDQGLQFLIQYYNGEERAKGNILERFSAQQFPDLHSELNLSSLELGDSALYFCASSVAASAVSGNTIYFGEGSWLTVV.

J is TRBJ1-6 and V is TRBV7-8; no firm D call. The CDR3 sequence is 16 residues long. Trimming took 6 bases from V and 0 from J, leaving 12 bases between them. CDR1 is SGHVS, CDR2 FQNEAQ, per germline. In nucleotides, the CDR3 is TGTGCCAGCAGTCAGGAGGGAGGCTCCTATAATTCACCCCTCCACTTT. It specifies CASSQEGGSYNSPLHF.

In its sample, this clone was seen once. The J gene is TRBJ1-1, the V gene TRBV2; D may be TRBD1 (5 bases). Per germline, CDR1 SNHLY and CDR2 FYNNEI. V was clipped by 8 bases and J by 10 bases, with 23 bases between them. This CDR3 comprises 14 residues. CDR3 DNA: TGTGCCAGCGGAACCCCGACAGACCGACTGGGAGCTTTCTTT. Amino acids: CASGTPTDRLGAFF.

With regard to this clone: The sample has other DNA sequences that encode this CDR3 too. The rearrangement joins TRBV19 to TRBJ2-7; 9 bases map to TRBD2. Per the germline V gene, CDR1 is LNHDA and CDR2 is SQIVND (reference sequence). This CDR3 spans 14 amino acids. The V gene end was trimmed by 2 bases and the J gene end by 2 bases; junction bases not matched to a gene: 1. This chain's CDR3 is CASSILAGAYEQYF. The CDR3 nucleotides read TGTGCCAGTAGTATATTAGCGGGAGCCTACGAGCAGTACTTC.

The rearrangement joins TRBV3-1 (or the pseudogene TRBV3-2) to TRBJ1-1, with 9 bases lining up with TRBD1. With 7 bases clipped from V and 3 bases from J, the junction kept 6 bases outside the gene matches. CDR1 and CDR2 from the germline V gene are LGHDT and YNNKEL (reference sequence). This CDR3 has 14 residues. The CDR3 coding sequence is TGTGCCAGCACACAGGGGGCTTATGACACTGAAGCTTTCTTT. Amino acid sequence: CASTQGAYDTEAFF.

The chain recombines TRBV11-3 with TRBJ2-2; 14 positions agree with TRBD2. With V trimmed by 4 bases and J by 4 bases, 2 bases remained unmatched. The CDR3 is 16 residues long. Germline loops: CDR1 SGHNT, CDR2 YENEEA. CDR3 in amino acids: CASSSGLAGGTGELFF. DNA for the CDR3: TGTGCCAGCAGCTCCGGACTAGCGGGGGGCACCGGGGAGCTGTTTTTT.

On this clone: Other DNA sequences from this sample encode an identical CDR3 as well. Here the CDR3 DNA reads TGTGCCAGCAGCTCCGGGACAGGGGGGTACAATGAGCAGTTCTTC. Translated: CASSSGTGGYNEQFF. V gene TRBV5-4 combines with J gene TRBJ2-1; 11 bases are a match to TRBD1. Germline V gives CDR1 SGHNT, CDR2 YYREEE (reference sequence). The CDR3 runs to 15 residues. With 3 bases clipped from V and 4 bases from J, the junction kept 3 bases outside the gene matches.

This sequence joins TRBV2 and TRBJ2-1; D uncertain. Germline V gene sequence: CDR1 SNHLY, CDR2 FYNNEI. The V gene lost 6 bases and the J gene lost 6 bases, with 15 bases spanning the gap. CDR3 size: 14 residues. For the CDR3, the DNA is TGTGCCAGCAGGGCGGAGCCCACGACCAATGAGCAGTTCTTC. Its protein product is CASRAEPTTNEQFF.

This rearrangement joins TRBV23-1 to TRBJ1-4; 7 bases fit TRBD1. TRBV23-1 is an ORF, with its function uncertain. The CDR3 runs 13 residues. J lost 8 bases, V lost 8 bases, and 8 bases had no gene match. In DNA form, the CDR3 reads TGCGCCAGCTGTAGACAGGGCTTAGAAAAACTGTTTTTT. This codes for CASCRQGLEKLFF.

The gene calls are TRBV19 and TRBJ2-3; 8 bases align to TRBD2. With V trimmed by 6 bases and J by 2 bases, 16 bases remained unmatched. The germline V gene encodes CDR1 LNHDA and CDR2 SQIVND (reference sequence). This CDR3 is built from 18 residues. The CDR3 spells CASSPLMGLAGLTDTQYF. In DNA, the CDR3 is TGTGCCAGTAGCCCCCTCATGGGATTAGCGGGGCTCACAGATACGCAGTATTTT. The whole variable domain, filled in from reference TRBV19 and TRBJ2-3, reads DGGITQSPKYLFRKEGQNVTLSCEQNLNHDAMYWYRQDPGQGLRLIYYSQIVNDFQKGDIAEGYSVSREKKESFPLTVTSAQKNPTAFYLCASSPLMGLAGLTDTQYFGPGTRLTVL.

J is TRBJ2-1 and V is TRBV6-2 or TRBV6-3, with D perhaps TRBD2 (6 bases). CDR1 and CDR2 from the germline V gene are MNHEY and SVGEGT. This CDR3 contains 17 residues. V lost 0 bases to trimming and J lost 8 bases, with 20 bases between them. The CDR3, as DNA: TGTGCCAGCAGTTACTCCGGAGGAGCGGGCTATGGGGATGAGCAGTTCTTC. It codes for CASSYSGGAGYGDEQFF.